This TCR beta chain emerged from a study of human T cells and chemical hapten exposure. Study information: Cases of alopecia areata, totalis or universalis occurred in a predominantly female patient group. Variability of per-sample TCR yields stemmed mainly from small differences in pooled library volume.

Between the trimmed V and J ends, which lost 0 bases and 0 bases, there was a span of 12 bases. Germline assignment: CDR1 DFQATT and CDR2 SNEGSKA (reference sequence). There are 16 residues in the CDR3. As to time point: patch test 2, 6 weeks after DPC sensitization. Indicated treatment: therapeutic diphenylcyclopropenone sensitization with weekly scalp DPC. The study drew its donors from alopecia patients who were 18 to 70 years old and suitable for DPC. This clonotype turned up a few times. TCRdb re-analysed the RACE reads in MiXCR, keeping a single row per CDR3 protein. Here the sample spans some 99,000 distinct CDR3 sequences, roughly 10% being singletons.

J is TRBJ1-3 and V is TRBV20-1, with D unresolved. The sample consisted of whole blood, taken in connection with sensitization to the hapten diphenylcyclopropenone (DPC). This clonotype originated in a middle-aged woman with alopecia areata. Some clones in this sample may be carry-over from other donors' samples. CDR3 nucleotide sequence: TGCAGTGCTAGAGATCTTAACATCCACTCTGGAAACACCATATATTTT. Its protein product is CSARDLNIHSGNTIYF.